This T cell receptor (beta chain) was recovered during a study of regulatory T cells in long-lasting Graves disease (dated by TCRdb to the early 2020s). At the level of the whole study: Patients with newly diagnosed Graves' disease had been on antithyroid drugs for under 3 months. Persistent Graves' disease patients were compared with newly diagnosed Graves' disease patients by peripheral blood TCR sequencing and RNA sequencing. The study was conducted in China and was registered as a clinical trial. A total of approximately 35 samples underwent TCR sequencing: about 13 from persistent and roughly 20 from newly diagnosed Graves' disease patients.

CDR3 length: 12 amino acids, cysteine to phenylalanine. Left in the record is the CDR3 DNA by itself, 36 bases read in frame from the first base. V is clipped by 4 bases and J by 8 bases, and the sequence between their germline boundaries is 10 bases long. In the germline V gene (reference sequence), CDR1 corresponds to SGHKS and CDR2 to YYEKEE. Overall study results and their limits: TRBV28, TRBJ1-2 and TRBJ2-5 were preferentially used in persistent disease, while TRBV20-1 and TRBJ2-1 were favored in newly diagnosed disease. A larger number of public clonotypes was shared among persistent patients (about 2,700) than among newly diagnosed patients (roughly 970). Compared with newly diagnosed patients, persistent Graves' disease patients had lower TCR Shannon entropy and fewer highly expanded clones, which suggests clonal expansion. Sequencing and analysis were restricted to the TCR beta chain. Peripheral blood alone was examined, since thyroid tissue, which constituted the primary lesion, could not be accessed. The authors noted that the small sample size was a limitation that may lower accuracy.

This clonotype has more than one count but fewer than ten. Its antigen remains undetermined. Base-call qualities are not available, and no considerably larger clone is one nucleotide away. The library was produced with multiplex PCR. Instrument used: Illumina HiSeq 4000. To build TCR beta libraries, CDR3 regions were amplified by Arm-PCR using iRepertoire HTBI primers. Before sequencing, the PCR products went through gel purification. Per the authors' processing: A total of fewer than 70 TRBV and some 15 TRBJ segments were identified across samples and were used for gene usage analysis of CDR3 amino acid clonotypes. COPE and FqMerger were used to merge the filtered high-quality paired reads into contigs. Contigs were aligned with BLAST to IMGT TRBV, TRBD and TRBJ reference genes, and CDR3 was defined per IMGT. Any clonotype with a frequency above 0.1% was classified as a highly expanded clone. Repertoire diversity was measured by Shannon entropy, and V-J evenness by the Gini coefficient. A clonotype found in more than one individual was treated as public. TCRdb passed the public sequencing reads through fastp at Q25 and MiXCR, retaining productive beta sequences. Rows are unified per CDR3 protein, each entry keeping the most common DNA and genes. TCRdb, not the original authors, processed these V and J calls. Here the sample has 400,000 to 500,000 distinct CDR3 sequences; around 15% occur a single time. The ten largest clones capture 9.5% to 12% of the sample.

Per the publication, the time point label means: newly diagnosed GD, antithyroid drugs for less than 3 months. RNA was extracted from PBMCs in TRIzol for both TCR sequencing and RNA sequencing. The diagnosis of Graves' disease was made according to American Thyroid Association guidelines. The patients came from an endocrinology department in Xi'an, China. From each patient, approximately 9.9 milliliters of peripheral blood was collected into an EDTA anticoagulant tube. Ficoll Paque Plus density gradient separation was used to isolate PBMCs, and no additional T cell sorting was done. RNA quality was checked with an Agilent 2100 Bioanalyzer and agarose gel, and concentration with a NanoDrop 2000. This same sample was also part of a study on T cells in Graves' hyperthyroidism and ophthalmopathy. From the second report: Stable Graves' hyperthyroidism was defined as no progression to ophthalmopathy during 18 months of follow-up. The hyperthyroidism patients were between 18 and 65 years old and newly diagnosed, with a disease duration of less than 2 months. Any patient with an uncontrolled infection, another autoimmune disease, pregnancy or lactation was excluded. Clinical symptoms, serum thyroxine and TRAb, thyroid ultrasound, and orbital computed tomography formed the basis for the diagnoses. The TCR CDR3 was subjected to a first round of RT-PCR using the HTBI primer set and the Qiagen OneStep RT-PCR kit. Most expanded thyroid clonotypes (frequency above 0.001) were also detected in blood, a finding suggesting that blood repertoires may reflect thyroid immune responses. A 13 V-J signature model separated ophthalmopathy from stable hyperthyroidism, with approximately 87% sensitivity and 81% to 83% specificity in cross-validation and 80%/75% in testing. During validation, the model predicted progression to ophthalmopathy a median of about 6.5 months ahead of onset, with almost 71% sensitivity and around 73% specificity. A discovery cohort of around 100 patients, 43 with Graves' ophthalmopathy and 57 with stable Graves' hyperthyroidism, was used to find distinguishing TCR V-J signatures. Whether ophthalmopathy could be predicted prospectively was tested in an independent validation cohort made up of under 20 hyperthyroidism patients plus 17 patients who later progressed to ophthalmopathy. For training and testing, the approximately 92 patients in the discovery cohort were randomly divided in a 7:3 ratio. In addition, the study compared T-cell repertoires in thyroid tissue and in blood from five or six Graves' hyperthyroidism patients. After sampling, hyperthyroidism patients received methimazole starting at 30 mg daily, and ophthalmopathy patients received high-dose intravenous methylprednisolone. The libraries were constructed in a second round of multiplex PCR and then size-selected and purified. The libraries were sequenced on an Illumina HiSeq2000 using paired-end 100 bp reads. SOAPnuke was used to process the raw data, with reads discarded if the reads contained adapters or uncalled bases, had a mean Phred below 15, or lacked an exact constant-primer or identifier match. COPE v1.2.5 was used to merge high-quality paired reads, and clonotypes were defined as unique nucleotide sequences. MiTCR v1.1 was used to align the clonotypes against IMGT TRBV, TRBD and TRBJ reference segments. The analysis was restricted to V-J combinations with a frequency above 0.0001, which together covered 99% to 99.2% of the repertoires. The TCS score was defined as the ratio of F50 (clonal expansion) to E x V (chaos), calculated using BLOSUM62-based TCRdist between CDR3 peptides within each V-J. Welch's t-statistics and random forest reduced just over 500 V-J features to roughly 13, which were used in a naive Bayes classifier (R e1071). Sample size was not statistically predetermined, and blinding of investigators to group allocation was not performed. The paper describes TCR Vbeta CDR3 sequencing of 140 or so peripheral blood samples, made up of around 41 ophthalmopathy patients, 70 to 75 hyperthyroidism patients and roughly 17 progressor patients.

The clonotype originates from a woman aged 25 to 39 with Graves disease. Donor details come from another sample of the same person, matched by shared clones. The V gene is TRBV5-5 and the J gene is TRBJ1-5; the D region possibly corresponds to TRBD1 (5 bases align). The sequenced sample was peripheral blood mononuclear cells (PBMCs), obtained at new diagnosis, from a patient treated with antithyroid drugs. The DNA sequence is TGTGCCAGCAGCCTGGGGGGGGAGCCCCAGCATTTT. It codes for CASSLGGEPQHF.